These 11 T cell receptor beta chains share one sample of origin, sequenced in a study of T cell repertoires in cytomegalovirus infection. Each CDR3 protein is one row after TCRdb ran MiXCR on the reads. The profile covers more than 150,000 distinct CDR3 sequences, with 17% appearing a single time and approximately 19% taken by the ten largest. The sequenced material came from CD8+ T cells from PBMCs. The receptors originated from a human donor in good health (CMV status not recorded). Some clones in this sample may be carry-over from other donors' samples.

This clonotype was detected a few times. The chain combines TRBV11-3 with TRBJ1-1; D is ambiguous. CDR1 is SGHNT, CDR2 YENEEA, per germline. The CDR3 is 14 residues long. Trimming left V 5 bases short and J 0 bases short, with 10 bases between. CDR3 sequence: CASSRGYLNTEAFF. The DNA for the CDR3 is TGTGCCAGCAGCCGAGGGTATCTGAACACTGAAGCTTTCTTT.

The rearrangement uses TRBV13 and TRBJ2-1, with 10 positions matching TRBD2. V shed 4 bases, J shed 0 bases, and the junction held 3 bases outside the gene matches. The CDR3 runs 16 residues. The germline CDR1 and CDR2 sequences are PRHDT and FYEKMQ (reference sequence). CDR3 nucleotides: TGTGCCAGCAGCTCCCCTAGCGGGAGCTCCTACAATGAGCAGTTCTTC. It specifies CASSSPSGSSYNEQFF.

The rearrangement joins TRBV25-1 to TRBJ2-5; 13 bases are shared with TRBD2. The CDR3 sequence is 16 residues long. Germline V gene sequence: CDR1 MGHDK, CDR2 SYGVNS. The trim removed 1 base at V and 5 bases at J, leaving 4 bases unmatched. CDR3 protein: CASSEFTSGRAETQYF. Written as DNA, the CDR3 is TGTGCCAGCAGTGAATTTACTAGCGGGAGGGCCGAGACCCAGTACTTC.

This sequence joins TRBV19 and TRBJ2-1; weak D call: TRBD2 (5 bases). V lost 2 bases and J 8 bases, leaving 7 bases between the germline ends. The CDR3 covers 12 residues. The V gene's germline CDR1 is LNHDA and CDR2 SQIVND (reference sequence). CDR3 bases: TGTGCCAGTAGTATAAAGAGGGATGAGCAGTTCTTC. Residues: CASSIKRDEQFF.

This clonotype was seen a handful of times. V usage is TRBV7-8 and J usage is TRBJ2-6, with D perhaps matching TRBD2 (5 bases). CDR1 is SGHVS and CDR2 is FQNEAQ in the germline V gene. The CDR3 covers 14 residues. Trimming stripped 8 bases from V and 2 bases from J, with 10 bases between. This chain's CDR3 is CASGTRAGANVLTF. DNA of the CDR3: TGTGCCAGCGGTACGAGGGCTGGGGCCAACGTCCTGACTTTC.

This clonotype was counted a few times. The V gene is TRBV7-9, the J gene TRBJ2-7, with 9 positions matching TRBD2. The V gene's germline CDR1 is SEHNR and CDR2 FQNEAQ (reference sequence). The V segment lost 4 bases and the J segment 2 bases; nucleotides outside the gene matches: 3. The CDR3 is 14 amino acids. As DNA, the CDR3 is TGTGCCAGCAGCTACCGGACTAGCGCCTACGAGCAGTACTTC. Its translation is CASSYRTSAYEQYF.

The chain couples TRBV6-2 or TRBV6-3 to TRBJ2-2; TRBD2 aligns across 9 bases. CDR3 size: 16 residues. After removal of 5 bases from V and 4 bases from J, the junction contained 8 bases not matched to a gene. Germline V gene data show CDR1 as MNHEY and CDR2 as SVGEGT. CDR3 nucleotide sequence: TGTGCCAGCAGTAAGACTAGCGGATACTCCACCGGGGAGCTGTTTTTT. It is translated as CASSKTSGYSTGELFF.

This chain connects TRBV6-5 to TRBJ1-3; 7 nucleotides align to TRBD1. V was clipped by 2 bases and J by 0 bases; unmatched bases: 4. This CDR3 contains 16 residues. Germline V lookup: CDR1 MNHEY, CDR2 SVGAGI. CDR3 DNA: TGTGCCAGCAGTTACACAGGGGAACTCTCTGGAAACACCATATATTTT. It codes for CASSYTGELSGNTIYF.

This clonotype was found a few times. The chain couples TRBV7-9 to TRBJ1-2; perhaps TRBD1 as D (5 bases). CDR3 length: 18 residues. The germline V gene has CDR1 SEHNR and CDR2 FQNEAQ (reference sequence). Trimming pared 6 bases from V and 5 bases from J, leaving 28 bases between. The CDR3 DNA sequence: TGTGCCAGCAGTCGTGGACCGGGACTTGGGGGTCTTAATTATGGCTACACCTTC. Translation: CASSRGPGLGGLNYGYTF.

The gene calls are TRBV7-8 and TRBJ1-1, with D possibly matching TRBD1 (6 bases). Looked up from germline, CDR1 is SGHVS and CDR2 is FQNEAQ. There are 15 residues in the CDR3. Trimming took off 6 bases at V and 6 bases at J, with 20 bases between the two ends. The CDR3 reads CASSSFRGRDAEAFF. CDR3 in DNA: TGTGCCAGCAGTTCATTTCGGGGGCGCGATGCTGAAGCTTTCTTT.

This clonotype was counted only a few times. In nucleotides, the CDR3 is TGTGCCAGCAGCCCCACGCGCGTCAATGAGCAGTTCTTC. It is translated as CASSPTRVNEQFF. The rearrangement links TRBV7-7 to TRBJ2-1; D remains ambiguous. The germline gives CDR1 SSHAT, CDR2 FNYEAQ (reference sequence). With 5 bases removed from V and 6 bases from J, the gap between germline ends came to 11 bases. The CDR3 extends over 13 amino acids. Full variable domain (outside the CDR3, taken from reference TRBV7-7 and TRBJ2-1): GAGVSQSPRYKVTKRGQDVTLRCDPISSHATLYWYQQALGQGPEFLTYFNYEAQPDKSGLPSDRFSAERPEGSISTLTIQRTEQRDSAMYRCASSPTRVNEQFFGPGTRLTVL.